This T cell receptor (beta chain) came from a study of blood T cell repertoires in COVID-19. Germline loops: CDR1 LNHDA, CDR2 SQIVND (reference sequence). Between the trimmed V and J ends, which lost 2 bases and 9 bases, there was a span of 8 bases. This CDR3 is 12 amino acids long. The protocol was immunoSEQ multiplex PCR, while the TCRdb copy is restricted to in-frame clones and leaves out a portion. The sample contains about 210,000 clones, around 88% of which appear only once. Sequenced material: peripheral blood. V gene TRBV19 combines with J gene TRBJ2-1, with a tentative D call TRBD2 (6 bases). The receptor comes from a man aged 45-65 years with active or convalescent COVID-19. This chain's CDR3 is CASSIPGLEQFF. The CDR3 bases are TGTGCCAGTAGTATACCGGGACTTGAGCAGTTCTTC.